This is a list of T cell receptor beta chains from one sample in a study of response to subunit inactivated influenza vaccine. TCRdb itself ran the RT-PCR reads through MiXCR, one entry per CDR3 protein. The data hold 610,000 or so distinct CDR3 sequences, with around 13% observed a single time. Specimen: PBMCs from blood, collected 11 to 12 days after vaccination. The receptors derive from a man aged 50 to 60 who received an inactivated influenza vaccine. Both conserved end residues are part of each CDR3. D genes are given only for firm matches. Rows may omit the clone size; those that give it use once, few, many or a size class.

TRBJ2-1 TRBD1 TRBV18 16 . CASSPGQDPSYNEQFF TGTGCCAGCTCACCGGGACAGGACCCCTCCTACAATGAGCAGTTCTTC
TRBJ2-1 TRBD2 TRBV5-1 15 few CASSALAGSRNEQFF TGCGCCAGCAGCGCACTAGCGGGGAGTCGCAATGAGCAGTTCTTC
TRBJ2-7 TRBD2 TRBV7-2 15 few CASSSGLAFPYEQYF TGTGCCAGCAGCTCGGGACTAGCGTTCCCCTACGAGCAGTACTTC
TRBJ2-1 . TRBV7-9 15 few CASSVPGPLYNEQFF TGTGCCAGCAGCGTACCGGGTCCCCTCTACAATGAGCAGTTCTTC
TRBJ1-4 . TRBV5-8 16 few CASSLGTGAPGGKLFF TGTGCCAGCAGCTTGGGGACCGGGGCCCCCGGTGGAAAACTGTTTTTT
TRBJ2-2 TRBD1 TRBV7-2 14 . CATGQGGVTGELFF TGTGCCACCGGACAGGGGGGCGTTACCGGGGAGCTGTTTTTT
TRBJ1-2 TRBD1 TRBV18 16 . CASSPQSGQGGYGYTF TGTGCCAGCTCACCCCAGAGTGGACAGGGGGGCTATGGCTACACCTTC
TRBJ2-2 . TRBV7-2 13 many CASSLVESGELFF TGTGCCAGCAGCTTAGTAGAGTCCGGGGAGCTGTTTTTT
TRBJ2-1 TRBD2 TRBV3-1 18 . CASSQGVGLAGGGDEQFF TGTGCCAGCAGCCAAGGGGTTGGACTAGCGGGGGGCGGCGATGAGCAGTTCTTC
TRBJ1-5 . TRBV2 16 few CASSEIVGSHNQPQHF TGTGCCAGCAGTGAAATAGTTGGCAGTCACAATCAGCCCCAGCATTTT
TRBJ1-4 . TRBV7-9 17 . CASSGRASEATNEKLFF TGTGCCAGCAGCGGCCGGGCATCAGAGGCAACTAATGAAAAACTGTTTTTT
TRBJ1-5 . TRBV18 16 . CASSQGLGGTGQPQHF TGTGCCAGCTCACAAGGGCTTGGGGGAACGGGACAGCCCCAGCATTTT
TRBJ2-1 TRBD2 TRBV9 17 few CASSPWTSGSSYNEQFF TGTGCCAGCAGCCCTTGGACTAGCGGGAGCTCCTACAATGAGCAGTTCTTC
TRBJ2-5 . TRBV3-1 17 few CASTLETHRDRQETQYF TGTGCCAGCACCCTAGAAACGCACAGGGATCGCCAAGAGACCCAGTACTTC
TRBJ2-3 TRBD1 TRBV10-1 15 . CASSESEGASDTQYF TGCGCCAGCAGTGAGTCCGAGGGGGCATCAGATACGCAGTATTTT
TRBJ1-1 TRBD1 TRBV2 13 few CASSEDRGTEAFF TGTGCCAGCAGCGAAGACAGGGGCACTGAAGCTTTCTTT
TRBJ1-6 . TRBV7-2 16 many CASSLRGRVNNSPLHF TGTGCCAGCAGCTTAAGAGGACGGGTCAATAATTCACCCCTCCACTTT
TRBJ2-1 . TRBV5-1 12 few CASSLATGEQFF TGCGCCAGCAGCTTGGCGACGGGTGAGCAGTTCTTC
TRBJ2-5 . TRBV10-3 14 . CATKPDLRRETQYF TGTGCCACCAAGCCGGACCTCCGTCGAGAGACCCAGTACTTC
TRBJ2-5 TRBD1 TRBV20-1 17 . CSARDPTGGTVRETQYF TGCAGTGCTAGAGACCCGACAGGGGGGACCGTTAGGGAGACCCAGTACTTC
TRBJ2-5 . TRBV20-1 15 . CSARDYTDYQETQYF TGCAGTGCTAGAGACTATACAGATTACCAAGAGACCCAGTACTTC
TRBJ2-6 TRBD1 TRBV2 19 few CASSRTGTANTSGANVLTF TGTGCCAGCAGTCGGACTGGGACAGCGAATACCTCTGGGGCCAACGTCCTGACTTTC
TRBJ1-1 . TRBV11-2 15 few CASSLETGPNTEAFF TGTGCCAGCAGCTTAGAAACGGGGCCGAACACTGAAGCTTTCTTT
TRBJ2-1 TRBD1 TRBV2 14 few CAGRWGTGDDEQFF TGTGCCGGTCGTTGGGGGACAGGGGACGATGAGCAGTTCTTC
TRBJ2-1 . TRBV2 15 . CASSGTGVKYNEQFF TGTGCCAGCAGTGGTACCGGGGTGAAATACAATGAGCAGTTCTTC
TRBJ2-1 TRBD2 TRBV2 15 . CASRDSERGGNEQFF TGTGCCAGCAGGGATTCGGAGCGCGGGGGCAATGAGCAGTTCTTC
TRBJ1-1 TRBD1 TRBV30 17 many CAWSPGTGGFINTEAFF TGTGCCTGGAGTCCCGGGACAGGGGGCTTTATTAACACTGAAGCTTTCTTT
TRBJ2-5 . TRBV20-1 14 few CSARDNQGQETQYF TGCAGTGCTAGAGATAACCAGGGCCAAGAGACCCAGTACTTC
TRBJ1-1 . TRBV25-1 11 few CASSQVGEAFF TGTGCCAGCAGTCAGGTAGGCGAAGCTTTCTTT
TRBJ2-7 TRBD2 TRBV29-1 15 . CSVSGLAGSGYEQYF TGCAGCGTTTCGGGACTAGCGGGTTCAGGCTACGAGCAGTACTTC
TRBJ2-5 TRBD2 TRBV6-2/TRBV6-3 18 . CASSRPTSGGLAQETQYF TGTGCCAGCAGCCGACCGACTAGCGGGGGGCTCGCCCAAGAGACCCAGTACTTC
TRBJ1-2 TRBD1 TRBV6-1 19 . CASSDWATGTGGLFYGYTF TGTGCCAGCAGTGATTGGGCGACCGGGACAGGAGGCTTATTCTATGGCTACACCTTC
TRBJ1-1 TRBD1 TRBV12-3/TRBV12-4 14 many CASSPGQRNTEAFF TGTGCCAGCAGCCCGGGACAGAGGAACACTGAAGCTTTCTTT
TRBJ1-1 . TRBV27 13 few CASNKGRGTEAFF TGTGCCAGCAATAAGGGGAGAGGGACTGAAGCTTTCTTT
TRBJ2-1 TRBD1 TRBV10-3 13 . CAIRGTGRYEQCF TGTGCCATCAGGGGGACAGGCCGCTATGAGCAGTGCTTC
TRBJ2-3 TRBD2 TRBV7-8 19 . CASSLRLAGGQMGTDTQYF TGTGCCAGCAGCTTAAGGCTAGCGGGGGGGCAGATGGGCACAGATACGCAGTATTTT
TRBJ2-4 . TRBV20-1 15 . CSAISPMGGGVIQYF TGCAGTGCTATATCGCCTATGGGTGGGGGTGTCATTCAGTACTTC
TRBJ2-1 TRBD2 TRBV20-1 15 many CSARRQVAGHNEQFF TGCAGTGCTAGAAGGCAAGTAGCGGGACACAATGAGCAGTTCTTC
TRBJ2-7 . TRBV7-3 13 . CASSWGPSYEQYF TGTGCCAGCAGCTGGGGACCATCCTACGAGCAGTACTTC
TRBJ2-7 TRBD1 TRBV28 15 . CASSSPGTGANEQYF TGTGCCAGCAGCTCCCCCGGGACAGGGGCAAACGAGCAGTACTTC
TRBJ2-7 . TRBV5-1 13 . CASSSGTLYEQYF TGCGCCAGCAGCTCCGGGACTCTCTACGAGCAGTACTTC
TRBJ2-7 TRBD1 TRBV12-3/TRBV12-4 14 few CASSFTDRPGEQYF TGTGCCAGCAGTTTCACGGACAGGCCTGGAGAGCAGTACTTC
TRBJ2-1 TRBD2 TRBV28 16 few CASSLFVLAGGNEQFF TGTGCCAGCAGTTTATTCGTCCTAGCGGGGGGGAATGAGCAGTTCTTC
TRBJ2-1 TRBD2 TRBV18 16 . CASSPPMTGGYNEQFF TGTGCCAGCTCACCACCGATGACGGGGGGTTACAATGAGCAGTTCTTC
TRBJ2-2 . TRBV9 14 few CASSVEGGSGELFF TGTGCCAGCAGCGTAGAGGGTGGGTCCGGGGAGCTGTTTTTT
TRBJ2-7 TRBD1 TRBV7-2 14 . CASRPGTAAYEQYF TGTGCCAGCAGACCCGGGACAGCCGCCTACGAGCAGTACTTC
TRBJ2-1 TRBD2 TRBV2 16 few CASSEVLAGFDNEQFF TGTGCCAGCAGTGAAGTTTTAGCGGGGTTCGACAATGAGCAGTTCTTC
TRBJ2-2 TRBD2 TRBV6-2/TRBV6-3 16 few CASSSLLAGDTGELFF TGTGCCAGCAGTTCGCTCCTAGCGGGAGACACCGGGGAGCTGTTTTTT
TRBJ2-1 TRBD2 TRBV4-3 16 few CASSQGLAGVYNEQFF TGCGCCAGCAGCCAAGGACTAGCGGGGGTTTACAATGAGCAGTTCTTC
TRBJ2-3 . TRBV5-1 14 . CASSFPGSTDTQYF TGCGCCAGCAGCTTTCCCGGGAGCACAGATACGCAGTATTTT
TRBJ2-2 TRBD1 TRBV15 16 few CATSRETGLFTGELFF TGTGCCACCAGCAGAGAGACAGGGCTTTTCACCGGGGAGCTGTTTTTT
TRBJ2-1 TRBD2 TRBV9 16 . CASSVGGGSGYNEQFF TGTGCCAGCAGCGTAGGCGGGGGGAGCGGCTACAATGAGCAGTTCTTC
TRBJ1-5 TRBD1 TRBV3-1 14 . CASSLSDRDQPQHF TGTGCCAGCAGCCTTTCGGACAGGGACCAGCCCCAGCATTTT
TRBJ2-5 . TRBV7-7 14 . CASSLSARAETQYF TGTGCTAGCAGCTTAAGCGCCCGGGCGGAGACCCAGTACTTC
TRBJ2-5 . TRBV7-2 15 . CASSSHRGGQENQYF TGTGCCAGCAGCTCTCATAGGGGGGGGCAAGAGAACCAGTACTTC
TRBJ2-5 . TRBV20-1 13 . CSAQTPRTETQYF TGCAGTGCACAGACGCCCCGAACGGAGACCCAGTACTTC
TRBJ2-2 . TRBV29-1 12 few CSVPTETGELFF TGCAGCGTACCGACAGAAACCGGGGAGCTGTTTTTT
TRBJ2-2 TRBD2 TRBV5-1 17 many CASSLVVAGFDTGELFF TGCGCCAGCAGCTTGGTAGTAGCGGGATTTGACACCGGGGAGCTGTTTTTT
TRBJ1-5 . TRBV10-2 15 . CASGDSHGSNQPQHF TGCGCCAGCGGGGACTCTCACGGGAGCAATCAGCCCCAGCATTTT